This entry lists 19 T cell receptor beta chains sequenced from one sample in a study of vaccination effects on CD4 cells after COVID-19. Antigen-specific CD4+ T cells expanded by the ViraFEST assay with viral peptide pools were then sequenced. When 10 to 11 days of culture had elapsed, CD4+ T cells were isolated. The person was diagnosed with PCR-confirmed SARS-CoV-2 infection between March and December 2020. Their cognate antigens are unknown. Profiled with immunoSEQ multiplex PCR; TCRdb holds only in-frame clones, not every one. The profile shows more than 20,000 clones, around 75% of them singletons. Sequences were derived from CD4+ T cells from PBMCs cultured with a peptide pool, sampled before COVID-19 vaccination. These receptors originate from a human donor who had a prior SARS-CoV-2 infection.

In this sample, this clone turned up a few times. The chain couples TRBV7-8 to TRBJ2-1; TRBD1 or TRBD2 may be the D gene (6 bases each). Germline V lookup: CDR1 SGHVS, CDR2 FQNEAQ. The CDR3 is made up of 15 amino acids. V lost 5 bases, J lost 10 bases, and 21 bases lay in between. Here the CDR3 DNA reads TGTGCCAGCAGCACCATAGGGGGGCGGATTTGGGAGCAGTTCTTC. Protein product: CASSTIGGRIWEQFF.

This chain connects TRBV5-1 to TRBJ2-5, with 11 bases fitting TRBD2. V was pared by 1 base and J by 5 bases, with 4 bases of the junction left unmatched. Germline V gene data show CDR1 as SGHRS and CDR2 as YFSETQ. This CDR3 has 15 amino acids. The CDR3 bases are TGCGCCAGCAGCTTGTGGTCTAGCGGGAGGGAGACCCAGTACTTC. Translation gives CASSLWSSGRETQYF.

The chain couples TRBV6-5 to TRBJ2-2; D remains unclear. Trimming took 0 bases from V and 8 from J, leaving 10 bases between them. This CDR3 spans 14 amino acids. CDR1 and CDR2 from the germline V gene are MNHEY and SVGAGI. The CDR3 protein is CASSYSPARGELFF. The CDR3 nucleotides read TGTGCCAGCAGTTACTCGCCCGCAAGGGGGGAGCTGTTTTTT.

This chain connects TRBV18 to TRBJ2-2; tentative D call: TRBD2 (6 bases). The CDR3 sequence is 15 residues long. The germline V gene encodes CDR1 KGHSH and CDR2 LQKENI. V was pared by 1 base and J by 0 bases, with 6 bases between. Here the CDR3 DNA reads TGTGCCAGCTCACCACTAGCGGCGAACACCGGGGAGCTGTTTTTT. This sequence encodes CASSPLAANTGELFF. The whole variable domain, remainder taken from reference TRBV18 and TRBJ2-2, is NAGVMQNPRHLVRRRGQEARLRCSPMKGHSHVYWYRQLPEEGLKFMVYLQKENIIDESGMPKERFSAEFPKEGPSILRIQQVVRGDSAAYFCASSPLAANTGELFFGEGSRLTVL.

This chain uses TRBV7-8 with TRBJ1-5, with TRBD1 identical over 10 bases. V dropped 0 bases and J dropped 9; count of bases not matched to a gene: 8. Germline V gene sequence: CDR1 SGHVS, CDR2 FQNEAQ. The CDR3 contains 16 residues. CDR3 sequence: CASSLADRGVERPQHF. CDR3 nucleotide sequence: TGTGCCAGCAGCTTAGCGGACAGGGGGGTTGAGCGGCCCCAGCATTTT.

The chain recombines TRBV4-2 with TRBJ2-3; D is unresolved. The CDR3 length is 15 residues. V was shortened by 4 bases and J by 0 bases, with 11 bases between the two germline ends. Germline V gene sequence: CDR1 LGHNA, CDR2 YNFKEQ. This CDR3 is CASSPTRVSTDTQYF. The CDR3 DNA is TGTGCCAGCAGCCCGACCCGCGTTAGCACAGATACGCAGTATTTT.

J is TRBJ1-4 and V is TRBV30, with D hard to call. V was cut by 5 bases and J by 5 bases, with 15 bases left in between. The CDR3 runs to 14 residues. Germline loops: CDR1 GTSNPN, CDR2 SVGIG (reference sequence). The CDR3 DNA reads TGTGCCTGGTCCAACACGGGGTGGAATGAAAAACTGTTTTTT. The encoded protein is CAWSNTGWNEKLFF. The whole variable domain, filled in from reference TRBV30 and TRBJ1-4, reads SQTIHQWPATLVQPVGSPLSLECTVEGTSNPNLYWYRQAAGRGLQLLFYSVGIGQISSEVPQNLSASRPQDRQFILSSKKLLLSDSGFYLCAWSNTGWNEKLFFGSGTQLSVL.

The chain recombines TRBV27 with TRBJ1-6; 12 bases agree with TRBD1. Per the germline V gene, CDR1 is MNHEY and CDR2 is SMNVEV (reference sequence). CDR3 length: 18 amino acids. V was clipped by 5 bases and J by 6 bases; unmatched bases: 11. The chain's CDR3 is CASSARDRGLSINSPLHF. The CDR3 coding sequence is TGTGCCAGCAGTGCCCGGGACAGGGGGCTTTCGATTAATTCACCCCTCCACTTT.

The sample holds a few counts of this clone. V usage is TRBV27 and J usage is TRBJ2-3, with D uncertain. The CDR3 spans 14 residues. V lost 3 bases and J lost 5, with 12 bases in between. CDR1 MNHEY and CDR2 SMNVEV come from the germline V gene (reference sequence). The CDR3 DNA is TGTGCCAGCAGTTTTTCGAACTTGGTAGATACGCAGTATTTT. It yields the protein CASSFSNLVDTQYF.

The V and J genes are TRBV7-3 and TRBJ1-1; TRBD1 aligns across 7 bases. The CDR3 length is 13 residues. The J segment lost 3 bases and the V segment lost 4 bases, leaving 2 bases of the junction unmatched. Germline loops: CDR1 SGHTA, CDR2 FQGTGA. The CDR3 reads CASSSDRDTEAFF. The CDR3 DNA reads as TGTGCCAGCAGCTCCGACAGGGACACTGAAGCTTTCTTT.

The rearrangement links TRBV5-1 to TRBJ2-1; tentative D call: TRBD1 (6 bases). Germline V lookup: CDR1 SGHRS, CDR2 YFSETQ. CDR3 length: 15 residues. Trimming pared 4 bases from V and 9 bases from J, leaving 20 bases between. The CDR3 reads CASSLQGKKNSEQFF. As DNA, the CDR3 is TGCGCCAGCAGCCTACAGGGTAAGAAAAACAGTGAGCAGTTCTTC.

The chain has TRBV9 and TRBJ2-1, with a tentative D call TRBD1 (6 bases). The CDR3 has 15 amino acids. Germline V CDR1 and CDR2: SGDLS, YYNGEE. Trimming took 0 bases from V and 4 from J, leaving 11 bases between them. The chain's CDR3 is CASSVAGDKYNEQFF. The CDR3 DNA sequence: TGTGCCAGCAGCGTAGCAGGGGACAAATACAATGAGCAGTTCTTC.

The V gene is TRBV7-9, the J gene TRBJ2-7; D not certain. Germline V CDR1 and CDR2: SEHNR, FQNEAQ (reference sequence). Trimming removed 5 bases from V and 4 bases from J, with 12 bases in between. The CDR3 sequence is 13 residues long. The CDR3 bases are TGTGCCAGCAGCCCTCACGGCGGATACGAGCAGTACTTC. Residues: CASSPHGGYEQYF.

Here the CDR3 DNA reads TGTGCCAGCTCACCACAGTTCAACTATGGCTACACCTTC. Its translation is CASSPQFNYGYTF. The rearrangement joins TRBV18 to TRBJ1-2; D gene ambiguous. The CDR3 is 13 amino acids. Germline lookup yields CDR1 KGHSH and CDR2 LQKENI. V was pared by 1 base and J by 2 bases, with 5 bases between.

The chain has TRBV9 and TRBJ2-3; tentatively, D is TRBD2 (5 bases). This CDR3 contains 14 residues. Trimming pared 0 bases from V and 4 bases from J, leaving 9 bases between. Germline V gene lookup returns CDR1 SGDLS and CDR2 YYNGEE. CDR3 residues: CASSVASRADTQYF. CDR3 DNA sequence: TGTGCCAGCAGCGTAGCTAGCCGGGCAGATACGCAGTATTTT.

The CDR3 bases are TGTGCCAGCAGTGGACGCCGTGGTGGCACAGATACGCAGTATTTT. Amino acids: CASSGRRGGTDTQYF. V usage is TRBV2 and J usage is TRBJ2-3; no firm D call. CDR3 length: 15 amino acids. CDR1 and CDR2 (germline): SNHLY, FYNNEI. Trimming removed 4 bases at V and 1 base at J, with 12 bases between.

This chain connects TRBV18 to TRBJ2-2, with a tentative D call TRBD1 (5 bases). This CDR3 comprises 14 residues. The V end was cut by 5 bases, the J end by 0 bases, with 7 bases between. Germline lookup yields CDR1 KGHSH and CDR2 LQKENI. CDR3 amino acids: CASSDRTNTGELFF. The CDR3 nucleotides are TGTGCCAGCTCAGACAGAACGAACACCGGGGAGCTGTTTTTT.

The rearrangement uses TRBV11-1 and TRBJ2-2, with a weak D call TRBD1 (6 bases). Trimming took 1 base from V and 7 from J, leaving 10 bases between them. The CDR3 sequence is 14 residues long. Germline V gene sequence: CDR1 SGHAT, CDR2 FQDESV (reference sequence). The chain's CDR3 is CASSLVGALGELFF. The CDR3 nucleotides read TGTGCCAGCAGCTTAGTGGGGGCACTCGGGGAGCTGTTTTTT.

The chain uses TRBV4-3 and TRBJ2-1; 9 bases line up with TRBD2. V lost 0 bases and J lost 3; bases outside the gene matches: 9. Germline assignment: CDR1 LGHNA and CDR2 YSLEER. This CDR3 contains 18 residues. CDR3 sequence: CASSQEVLAGVFYNEQFF. Here the CDR3 DNA reads TGCGCCAGCAGCCAAGAGGTGTTAGCGGGAGTGTTCTACAATGAGCAGTTCTTC.